Detailed here is one T cell receptor (beta chain). Its specificity is unknown. Germline CDR1 reads SGHKS; CDR2 reads YYEKEE (reference sequence). The V end was cut by 0 bases, the J end by 0 bases, with 3 bases between. The CDR3 sequence is 14 residues long. Researchers ran the PCR with 60 Vbeta and 13 Jbeta primers. Using immunoSEQ multiplex PCR, the repertoire was profiled, and TCRdb retains in-frame clones only, with some absent. Among some 130,000 clones listed, 60% to 80% were seen once. The data originate from a study of cytomegalovirus exposure and HLA in healthy donors. Study-level results: Common viral pathogens (according to a later analysis) appeared linked to several of the most significant clusters.

The sequenced sample was PBMCs. The sequence was obtained from a man in his thirties or forties in good health and CMV-seronegative. The V call is TRBV5-5, the J call TRBJ2-2, with no clear D. The CDR3, as DNA: TGTGCCAGCAGCTTGGGGCCGAACACCGGGGAGCTGTTTTTT. Translating it yields CASSLGPNTGELFF.